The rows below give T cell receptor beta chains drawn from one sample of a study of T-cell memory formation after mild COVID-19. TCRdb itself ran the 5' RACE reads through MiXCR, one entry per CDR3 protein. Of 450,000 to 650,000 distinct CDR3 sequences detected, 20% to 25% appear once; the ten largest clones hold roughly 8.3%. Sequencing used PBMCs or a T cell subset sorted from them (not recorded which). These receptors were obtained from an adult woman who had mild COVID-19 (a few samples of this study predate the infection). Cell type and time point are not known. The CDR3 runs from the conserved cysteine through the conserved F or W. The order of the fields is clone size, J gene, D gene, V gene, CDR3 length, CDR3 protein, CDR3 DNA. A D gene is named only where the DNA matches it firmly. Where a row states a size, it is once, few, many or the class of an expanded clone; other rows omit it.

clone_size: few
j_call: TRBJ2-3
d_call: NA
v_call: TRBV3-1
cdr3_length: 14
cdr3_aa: CASSQDDDTDTQYF
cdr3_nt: TGTGCCAGCAGCCAAGATGACGACACAGATACGCAGTATTTT

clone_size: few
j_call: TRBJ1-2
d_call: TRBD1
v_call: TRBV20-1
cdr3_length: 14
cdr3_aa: CSAYPGGRDYGYTF
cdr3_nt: TGCAGTGCTTATCCAGGGGGGCGAGACTATGGCTACACCTTC

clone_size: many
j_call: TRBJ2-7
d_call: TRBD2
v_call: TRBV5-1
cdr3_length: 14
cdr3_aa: CASSLGTSNYEQYF
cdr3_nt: TGCGCCAGCAGCTTAGGGACTAGCAACTACGAGCAGTACTTC

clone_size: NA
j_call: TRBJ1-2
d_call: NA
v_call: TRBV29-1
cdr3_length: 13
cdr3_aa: CSAAESTNYGYTF
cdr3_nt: TGCAGCGCTGCCGAGTCGACGAACTATGGCTACACCTTC

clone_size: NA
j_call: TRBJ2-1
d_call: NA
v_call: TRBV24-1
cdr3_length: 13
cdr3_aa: CATSWGSYNEQFF
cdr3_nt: TGTGCCACCAGCTGGGGGTCCTACAATGAGCAGTTCTTC

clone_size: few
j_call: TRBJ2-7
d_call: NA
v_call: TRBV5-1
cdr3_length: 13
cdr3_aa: CASSLKMGYEQYF
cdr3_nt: TGCGCCAGCAGCTTGAAGATGGGCTACGAGCAGTACTTC

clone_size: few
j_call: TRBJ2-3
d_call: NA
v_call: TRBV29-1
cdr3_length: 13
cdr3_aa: CSVRVAEADTQYF
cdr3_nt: TGCAGCGTTAGGGTAGCGGAGGCAGATACGCAGTATTTT

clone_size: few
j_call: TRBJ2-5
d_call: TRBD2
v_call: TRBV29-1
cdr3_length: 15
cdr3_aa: CSVTTSGRAQGTQYF
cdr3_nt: TGCAGCGTAACCACTAGCGGGAGGGCGCAGGGGACCCAGTACTTC

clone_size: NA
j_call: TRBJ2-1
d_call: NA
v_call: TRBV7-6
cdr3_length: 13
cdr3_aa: CASSPPGRNEQFF
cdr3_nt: TGTGCCAGCAGCCCCCCGGGTCGAAATGAGCAGTTCTTC

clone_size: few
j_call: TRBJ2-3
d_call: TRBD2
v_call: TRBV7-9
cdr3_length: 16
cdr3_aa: CASSEGTSGTTDTQYF
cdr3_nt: TGTGCCAGCAGCGAAGGGACTAGCGGGACCACAGATACGCAGTATTTT

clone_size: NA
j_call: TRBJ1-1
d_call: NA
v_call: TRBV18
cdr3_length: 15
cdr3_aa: CASSPTGTLNTEAFF
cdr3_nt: TGTGCCAGCTCACCAACCGGGACCCTAAACACTGAAGCTTTCTTT

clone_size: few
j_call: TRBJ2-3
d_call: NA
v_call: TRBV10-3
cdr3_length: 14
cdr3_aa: CAISESAAIDTQYF
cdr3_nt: TGTGCCATCAGTGAGTCGGCTGCGATAGATACGCAGTATTTT

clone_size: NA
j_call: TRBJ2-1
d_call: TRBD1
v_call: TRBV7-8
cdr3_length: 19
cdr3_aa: CASSFSSRARGPSYNEQFF
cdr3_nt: TGTGCCAGCAGTTTCTCTTCCCGAGCTAGGGGGCCTTCCTACAATGAGCAGTTCTTC

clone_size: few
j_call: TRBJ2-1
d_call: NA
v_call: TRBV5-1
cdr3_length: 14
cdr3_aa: CASSLEAGWNEQFF
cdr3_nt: TGCGCCAGCAGCTTGGAGGCAGGGTGGAATGAGCAGTTCTTC

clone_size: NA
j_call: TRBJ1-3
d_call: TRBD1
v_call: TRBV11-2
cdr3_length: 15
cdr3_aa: CASSQSDRGWDTIYF
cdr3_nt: TGTGCCAGCAGCCAGAGTGACAGGGGTTGGGACACCATATATTTT

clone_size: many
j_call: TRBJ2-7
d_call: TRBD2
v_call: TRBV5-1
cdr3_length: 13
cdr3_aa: CASSLAGPYEQYF
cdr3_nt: TGTGCCAGCAGCTTAGCGGGGCCATACGAGCAGTACTTC

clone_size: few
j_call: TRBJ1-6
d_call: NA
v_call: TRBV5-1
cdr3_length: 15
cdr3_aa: CASSLGRPINSPLHF
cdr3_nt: TGCGCCAGCAGCTTGGGCAGGCCAATCAATTCACCCCTCCACTTT

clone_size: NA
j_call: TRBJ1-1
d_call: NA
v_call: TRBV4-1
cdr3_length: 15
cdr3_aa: CASSQEGSVNTEAFF
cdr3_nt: TGCGCCAGCAGCCAAGAGGGGTCGGTGAACACTGAAGCTTTCTTT

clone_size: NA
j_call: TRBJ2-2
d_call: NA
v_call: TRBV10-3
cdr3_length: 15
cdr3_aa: CAISDPGTNTGELFF
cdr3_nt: TGTGCCATCAGTGATCCGGGGACGAACACCGGGGAGCTGTTTTTT

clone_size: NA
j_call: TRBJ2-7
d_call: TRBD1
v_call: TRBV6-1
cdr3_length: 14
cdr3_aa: CASKAQGVAYEQYF
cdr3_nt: TGTGCCAGCAAGGCCCAGGGGGTTGCCTACGAGCAGTACTTC

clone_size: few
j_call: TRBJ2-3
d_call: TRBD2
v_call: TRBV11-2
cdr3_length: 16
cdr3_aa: CASSSGLASPSDTQYF
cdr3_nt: TGTGCCAGCAGCTCGGGACTAGCAAGTCCATCGGATACGCAGTATTTT

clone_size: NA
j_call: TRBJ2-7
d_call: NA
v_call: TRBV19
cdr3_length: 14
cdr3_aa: CASSKVAKSYEQYF
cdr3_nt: TGTGCCAGTAGTAAGGTGGCCAAGTCCTACGAGCAGTACTTC

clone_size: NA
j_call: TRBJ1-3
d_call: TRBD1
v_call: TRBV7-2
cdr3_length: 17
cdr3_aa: CASSRTGQPQRGNTIYF
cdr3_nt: TGTGCCAGCAGCCGAACGGGACAGCCCCAACGGGGAAACACCATATATTTT

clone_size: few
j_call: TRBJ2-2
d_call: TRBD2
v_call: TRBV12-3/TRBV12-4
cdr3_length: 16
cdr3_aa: CASSQSSSGNTGELFF
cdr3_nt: TGTGCCAGCAGTCAATCCTCTAGCGGGAACACCGGGGAGCTGTTTTTT

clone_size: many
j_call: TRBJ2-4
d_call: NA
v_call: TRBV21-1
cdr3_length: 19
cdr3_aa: CASRPPSGGRRRAKNIQYF
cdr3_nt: TGTGCCAGCAGGCCTCCTAGCGGGGGGAGGAGGAGAGCCAAAAACATTCAGTACTTC

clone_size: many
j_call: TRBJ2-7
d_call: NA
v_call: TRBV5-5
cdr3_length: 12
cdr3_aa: CASSPGTYEQYF
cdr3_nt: TGTGCCAGCAGCCCCGGTACCTACGAGCAGTACTTC

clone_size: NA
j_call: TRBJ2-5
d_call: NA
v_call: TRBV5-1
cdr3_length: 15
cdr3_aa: CASSLSPNREETQYF
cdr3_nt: TGCGCCAGCAGCCTCTCCCCGAACAGAGAAGAGACCCAGTACTTC